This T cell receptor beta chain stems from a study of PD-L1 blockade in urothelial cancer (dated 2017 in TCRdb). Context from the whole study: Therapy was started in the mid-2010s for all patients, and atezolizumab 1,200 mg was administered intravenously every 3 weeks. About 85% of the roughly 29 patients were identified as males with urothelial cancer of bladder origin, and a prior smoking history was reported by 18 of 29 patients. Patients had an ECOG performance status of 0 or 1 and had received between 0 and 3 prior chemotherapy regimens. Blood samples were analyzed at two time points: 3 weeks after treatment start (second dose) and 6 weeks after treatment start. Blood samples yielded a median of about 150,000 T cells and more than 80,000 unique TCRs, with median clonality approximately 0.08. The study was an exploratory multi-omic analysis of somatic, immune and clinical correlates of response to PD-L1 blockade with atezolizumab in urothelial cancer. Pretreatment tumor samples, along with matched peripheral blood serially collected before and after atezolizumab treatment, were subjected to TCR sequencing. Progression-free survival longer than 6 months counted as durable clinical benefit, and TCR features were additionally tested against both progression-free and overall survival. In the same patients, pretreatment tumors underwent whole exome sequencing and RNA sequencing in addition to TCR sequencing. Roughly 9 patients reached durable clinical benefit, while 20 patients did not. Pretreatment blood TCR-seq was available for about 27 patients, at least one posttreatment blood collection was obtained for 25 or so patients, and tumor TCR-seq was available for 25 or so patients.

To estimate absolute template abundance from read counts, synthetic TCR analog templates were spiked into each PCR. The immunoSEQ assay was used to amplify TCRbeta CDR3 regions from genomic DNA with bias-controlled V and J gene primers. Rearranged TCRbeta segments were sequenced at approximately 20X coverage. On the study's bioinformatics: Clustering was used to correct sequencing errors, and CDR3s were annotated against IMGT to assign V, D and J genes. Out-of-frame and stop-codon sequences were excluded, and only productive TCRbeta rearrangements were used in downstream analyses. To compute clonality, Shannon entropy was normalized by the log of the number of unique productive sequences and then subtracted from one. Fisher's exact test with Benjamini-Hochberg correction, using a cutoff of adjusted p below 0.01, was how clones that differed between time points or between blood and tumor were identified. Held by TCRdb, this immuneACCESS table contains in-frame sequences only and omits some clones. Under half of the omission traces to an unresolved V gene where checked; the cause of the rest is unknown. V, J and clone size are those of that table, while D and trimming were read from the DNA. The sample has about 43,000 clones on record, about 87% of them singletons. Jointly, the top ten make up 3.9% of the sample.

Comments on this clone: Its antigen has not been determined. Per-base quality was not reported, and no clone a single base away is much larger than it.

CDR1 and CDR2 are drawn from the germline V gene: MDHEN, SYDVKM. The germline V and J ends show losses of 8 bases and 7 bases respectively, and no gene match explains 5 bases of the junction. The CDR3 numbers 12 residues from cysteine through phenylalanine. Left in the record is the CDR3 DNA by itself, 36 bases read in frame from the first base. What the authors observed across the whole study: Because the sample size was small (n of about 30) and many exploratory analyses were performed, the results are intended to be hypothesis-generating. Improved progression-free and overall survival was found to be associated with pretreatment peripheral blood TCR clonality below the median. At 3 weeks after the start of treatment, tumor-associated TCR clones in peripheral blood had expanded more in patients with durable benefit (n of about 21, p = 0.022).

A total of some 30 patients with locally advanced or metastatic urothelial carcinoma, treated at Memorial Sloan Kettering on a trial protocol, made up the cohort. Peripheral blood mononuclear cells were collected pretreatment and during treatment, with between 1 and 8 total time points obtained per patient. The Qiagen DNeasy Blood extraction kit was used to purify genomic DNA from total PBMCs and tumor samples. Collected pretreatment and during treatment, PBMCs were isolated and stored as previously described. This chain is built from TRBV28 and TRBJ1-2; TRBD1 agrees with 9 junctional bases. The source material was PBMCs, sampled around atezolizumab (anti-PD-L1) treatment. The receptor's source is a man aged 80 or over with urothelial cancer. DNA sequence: TGTGCCAGCGGGACAGGGTCCCGTGGCTACACCTTC. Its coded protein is CASGTGSRGYTF.